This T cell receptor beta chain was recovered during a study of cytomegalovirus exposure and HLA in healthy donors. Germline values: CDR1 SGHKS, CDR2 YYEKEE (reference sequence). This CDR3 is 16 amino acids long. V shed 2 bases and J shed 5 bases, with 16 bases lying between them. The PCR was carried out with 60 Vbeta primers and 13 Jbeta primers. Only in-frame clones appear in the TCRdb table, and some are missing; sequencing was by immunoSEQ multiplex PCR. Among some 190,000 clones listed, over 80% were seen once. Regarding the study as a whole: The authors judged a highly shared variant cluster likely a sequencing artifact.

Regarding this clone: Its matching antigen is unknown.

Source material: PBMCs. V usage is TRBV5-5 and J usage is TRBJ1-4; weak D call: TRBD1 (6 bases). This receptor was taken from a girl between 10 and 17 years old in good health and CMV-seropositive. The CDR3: CASSFPLQGPNEKLFF. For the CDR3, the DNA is TGTGCCAGCAGCTTTCCTTTACAGGGACCCAATGAAAAACTGTTTTTT.